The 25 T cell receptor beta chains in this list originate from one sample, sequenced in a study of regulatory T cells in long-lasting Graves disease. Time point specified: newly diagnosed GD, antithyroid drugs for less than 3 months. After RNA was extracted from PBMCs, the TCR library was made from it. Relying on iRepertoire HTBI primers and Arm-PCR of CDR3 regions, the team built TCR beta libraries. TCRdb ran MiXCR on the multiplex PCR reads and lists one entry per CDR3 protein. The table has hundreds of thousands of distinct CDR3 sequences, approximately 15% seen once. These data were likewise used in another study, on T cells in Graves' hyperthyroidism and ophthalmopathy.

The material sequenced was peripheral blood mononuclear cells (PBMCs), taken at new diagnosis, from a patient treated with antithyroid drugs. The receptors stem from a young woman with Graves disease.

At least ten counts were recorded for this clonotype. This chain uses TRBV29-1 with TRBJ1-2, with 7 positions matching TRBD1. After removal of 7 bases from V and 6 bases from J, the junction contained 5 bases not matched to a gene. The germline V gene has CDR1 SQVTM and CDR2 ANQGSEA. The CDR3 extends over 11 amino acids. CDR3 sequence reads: CSDDREDGYTF. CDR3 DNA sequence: TGCAGCGACGACAGGGAAGATGGCTACACCTTC.

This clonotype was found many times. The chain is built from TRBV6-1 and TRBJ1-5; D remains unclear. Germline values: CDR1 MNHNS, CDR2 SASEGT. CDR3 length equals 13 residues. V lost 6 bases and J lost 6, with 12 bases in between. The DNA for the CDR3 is TGTGCCAGCAGGGTTTCTACAATTCAGCCCCAGCATTTT. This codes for CASRVSTIQPQHF.

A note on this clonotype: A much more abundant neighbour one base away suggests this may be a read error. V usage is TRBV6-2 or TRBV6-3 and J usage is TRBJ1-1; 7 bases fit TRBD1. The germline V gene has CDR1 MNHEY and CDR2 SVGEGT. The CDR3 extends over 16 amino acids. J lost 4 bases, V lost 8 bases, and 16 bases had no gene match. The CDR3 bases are TGTGCCAGCGGACCCCCGGCAGGGACAGTGAGCACTGAAGCTTTCTTT. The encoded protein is CASGPPAGTVSTEAFF.

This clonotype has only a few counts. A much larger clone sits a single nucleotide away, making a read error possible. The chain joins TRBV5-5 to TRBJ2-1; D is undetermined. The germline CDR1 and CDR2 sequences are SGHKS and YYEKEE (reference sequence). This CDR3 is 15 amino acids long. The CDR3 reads CASSLADGSYDEQFF. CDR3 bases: TGTGCCAGCAGCTTGGCGGACGGTAGCTACGATGAGCAGTTCTTC.

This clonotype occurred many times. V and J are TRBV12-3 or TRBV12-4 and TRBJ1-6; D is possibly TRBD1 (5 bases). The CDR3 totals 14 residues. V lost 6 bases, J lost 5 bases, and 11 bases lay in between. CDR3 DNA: TGTGCCAGCAGACAAGACAGAAATAATTCACCCCTCCACTTT. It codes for CASRQDRNNSPLHF.

CDR3 sequence reads: CASSAVVYTEAFF. CDR3 nucleotide sequence: TGTGCCAGCAGCGCGGTCGTCTACACTGAAGCTTTCTTT. V usage is TRBV28 and J usage is TRBJ1-1, with D hard to call. This CDR3 spans 13 amino acids. Germline CDR1 MDHEN, CDR2 SYDVKM. V lost 6 bases and J lost 3, with 11 bases in between.

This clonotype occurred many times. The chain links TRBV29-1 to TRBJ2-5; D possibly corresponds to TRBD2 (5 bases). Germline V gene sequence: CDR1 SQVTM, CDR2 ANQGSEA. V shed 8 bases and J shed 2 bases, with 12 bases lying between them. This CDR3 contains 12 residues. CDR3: CSTARGQETQYF. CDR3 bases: TGCAGCACAGCCCGGGGTCAAGAGACCCAGTACTTC.

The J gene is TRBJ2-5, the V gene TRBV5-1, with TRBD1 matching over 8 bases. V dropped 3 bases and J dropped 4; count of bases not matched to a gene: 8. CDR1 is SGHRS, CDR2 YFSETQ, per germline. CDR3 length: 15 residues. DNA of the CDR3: TGCGCCAGCAGCTGGGGACAGGCTGCGGGAGAGACCCAGTACTTC. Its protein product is CASSWGQAAGETQYF. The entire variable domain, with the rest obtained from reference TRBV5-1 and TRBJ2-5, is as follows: KAGVTQTPRYLIKTRGQQVTLSCSPISGHRSVSWYQQTPGQGLQFLFEYFSETQRNKGNFPGRFSGRQFSNSRSEMNVSTLELGDSALYLCASSWGQAAGETQYFGPGTRLLVL.

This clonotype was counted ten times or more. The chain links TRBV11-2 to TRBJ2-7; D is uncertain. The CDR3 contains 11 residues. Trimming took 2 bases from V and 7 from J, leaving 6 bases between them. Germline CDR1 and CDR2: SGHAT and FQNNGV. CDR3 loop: CASSLIEEQYF. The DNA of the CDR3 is TGTGCCAGCAGCTTAATTGAGGAGCAGTACTTC. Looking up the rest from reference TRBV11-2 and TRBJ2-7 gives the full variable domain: EAGVAQSPRYKIIEKRQSVAFWCNPISGHATLYWYQQILGQGPKLLIQFQNNGVVDDSQLPKDRFSAERLKGVDSTLKIQPAKLEDSAVYLCASSLIEEQYFGPGTRLTVT.

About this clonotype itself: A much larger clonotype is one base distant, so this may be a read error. In nucleotides, the CDR3 is TGCAGTGCTAGTTCAGGGGGGGGGACCACTGAAGCTTTCTTT. Its protein product is CSASSGGGTTEAFF. The V and J genes are TRBV20-1 and TRBJ1-1, with 7 bases lining up with TRBD1. The CDR3 is 14 amino acids. The germline CDR1 and CDR2 sequences are DFQATT and SNEGSKA (reference sequence). Trimming at V came to 3 bases and at J to 4 bases, leaving 8 bases not matched to a gene.

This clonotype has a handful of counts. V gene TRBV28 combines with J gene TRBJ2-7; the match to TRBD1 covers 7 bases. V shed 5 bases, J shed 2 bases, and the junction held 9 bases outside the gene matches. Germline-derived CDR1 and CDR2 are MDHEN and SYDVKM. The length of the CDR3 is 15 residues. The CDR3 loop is CASSDRAGGTYEQYF. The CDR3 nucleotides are TGTGCCAGCAGTGACCGGGCAGGGGGTACCTACGAGCAGTACTTC.

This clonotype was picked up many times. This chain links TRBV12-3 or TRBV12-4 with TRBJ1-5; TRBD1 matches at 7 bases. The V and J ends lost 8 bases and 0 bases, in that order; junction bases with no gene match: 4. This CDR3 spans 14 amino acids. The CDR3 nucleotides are TGTGCCAGCGGGAACAGGGGTAGCAATCAGCCCCAGCATTTT. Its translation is CASGNRGSNQPQHF.

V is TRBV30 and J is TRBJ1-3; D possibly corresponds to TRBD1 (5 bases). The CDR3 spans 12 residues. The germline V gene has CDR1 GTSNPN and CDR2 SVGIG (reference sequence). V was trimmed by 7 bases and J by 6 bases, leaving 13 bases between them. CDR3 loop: CALRQPENTIYF. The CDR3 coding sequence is TGTGCCTTACGACAGCCCGAAAACACCATATATTTT.

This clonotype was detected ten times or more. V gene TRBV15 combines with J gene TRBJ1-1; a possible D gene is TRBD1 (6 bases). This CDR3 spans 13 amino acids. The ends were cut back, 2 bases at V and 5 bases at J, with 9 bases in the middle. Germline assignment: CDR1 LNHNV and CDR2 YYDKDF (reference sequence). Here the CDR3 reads CATSRTGRTEAFF. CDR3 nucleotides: TGTGCCACCAGCAGAACAGGGAGGACTGAAGCTTTCTTT. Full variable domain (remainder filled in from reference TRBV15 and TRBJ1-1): DAMVIQNPRYQVTQFGKPVTLSCSQTLNHNVMYWYQQKSSQAPKLLFHYYDKDFNNEADTPDNFQSRRPNTSFCFLDIRSPGLGDTAMYLCATSRTGRTEAFFGQGTRLTVV.

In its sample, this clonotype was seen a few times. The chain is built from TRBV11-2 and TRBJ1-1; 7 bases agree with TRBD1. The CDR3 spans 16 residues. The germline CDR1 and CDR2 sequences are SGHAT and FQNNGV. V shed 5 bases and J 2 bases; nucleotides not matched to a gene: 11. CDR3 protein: CASSRNTGAVNTEAFF. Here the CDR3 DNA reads TGTGCCAGCAGCCGTAATACAGGGGCTGTAAACACTGAAGCTTTCTTT.

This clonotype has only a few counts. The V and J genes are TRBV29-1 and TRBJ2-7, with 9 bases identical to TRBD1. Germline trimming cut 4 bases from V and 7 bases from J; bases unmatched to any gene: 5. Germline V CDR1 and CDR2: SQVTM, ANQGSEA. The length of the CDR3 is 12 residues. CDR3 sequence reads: CSVGGTGKEQYF. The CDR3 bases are TGCAGCGTTGGAGGGACAGGGAAAGAGCAGTACTTC.

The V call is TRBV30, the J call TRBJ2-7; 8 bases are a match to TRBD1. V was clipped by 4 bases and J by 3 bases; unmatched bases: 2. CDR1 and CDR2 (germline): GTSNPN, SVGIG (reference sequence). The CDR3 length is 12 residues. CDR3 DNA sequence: TGTGCCTGGACAGGGGGCCTCTACGAGCAGTACTTC. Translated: CAWTGGLYEQYF.

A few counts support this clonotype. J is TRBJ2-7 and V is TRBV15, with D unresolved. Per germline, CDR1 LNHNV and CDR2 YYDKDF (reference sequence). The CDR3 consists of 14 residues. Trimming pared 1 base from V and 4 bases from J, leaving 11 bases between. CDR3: CATSRALQAYEQYF. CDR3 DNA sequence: TGTGCCACCAGCAGAGCCTTGCAGGCTTACGAGCAGTACTTC.

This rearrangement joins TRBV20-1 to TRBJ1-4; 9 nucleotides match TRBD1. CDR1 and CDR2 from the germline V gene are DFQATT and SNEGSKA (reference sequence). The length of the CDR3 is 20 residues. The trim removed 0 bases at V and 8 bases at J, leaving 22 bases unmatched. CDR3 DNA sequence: TGCAGTGCTAGAGAGCGACAGGGGGAGGGAGCGCTCCGGGCGCAGGAAAAACTGTTTTTT. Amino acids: CSARERQGEGALRAQEKLFF.

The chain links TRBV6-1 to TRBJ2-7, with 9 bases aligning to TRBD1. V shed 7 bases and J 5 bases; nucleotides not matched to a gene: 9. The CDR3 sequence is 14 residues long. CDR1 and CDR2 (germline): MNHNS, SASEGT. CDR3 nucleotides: TGTGCCAGCACCAGGAGGGACAGGGCCCACGAGCAGTACTTC. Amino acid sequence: CASTRRDRAHEQYF.

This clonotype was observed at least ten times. The CDR3 sequence: CASGSAAGSAEAFF. CDR3 nucleotides: TGTGCCAGCGGATCCGCCGCGGGCTCGGCTGAAGCTTTCTTT. The rearrangement uses TRBV12-3 or TRBV12-4 and TRBJ1-1; D not certain. V was cut by 8 bases and J by 6 bases, with 19 bases left in between. This CDR3 contains 14 residues.

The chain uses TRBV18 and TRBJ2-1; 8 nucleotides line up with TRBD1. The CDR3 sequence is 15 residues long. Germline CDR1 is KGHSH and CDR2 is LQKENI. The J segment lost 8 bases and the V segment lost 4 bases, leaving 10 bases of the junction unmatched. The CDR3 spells CASSLGQGTLDEQFF. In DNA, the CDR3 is TGTGCCAGCTCACTTGGACAGGGCACTCTTGATGAGCAGTTCTTC.

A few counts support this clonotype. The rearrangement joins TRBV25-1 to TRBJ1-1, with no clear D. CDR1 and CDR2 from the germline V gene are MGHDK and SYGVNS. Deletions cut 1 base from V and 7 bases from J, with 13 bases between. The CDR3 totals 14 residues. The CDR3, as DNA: TGTGCCAGCAGTGAATTGTTGGCGGGAGTTGAAGCTTTCTTT. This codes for CASSELLAGVEAFF.

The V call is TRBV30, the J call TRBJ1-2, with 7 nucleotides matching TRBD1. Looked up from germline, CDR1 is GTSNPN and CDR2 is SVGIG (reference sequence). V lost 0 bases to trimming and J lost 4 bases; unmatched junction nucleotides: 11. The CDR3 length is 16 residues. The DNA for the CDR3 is TGTGCCTGGAGTGTAAGCCTCCGGACAGGTCCCTATGGCTACACCTTC. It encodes CAWSVSLRTGPYGYTF.

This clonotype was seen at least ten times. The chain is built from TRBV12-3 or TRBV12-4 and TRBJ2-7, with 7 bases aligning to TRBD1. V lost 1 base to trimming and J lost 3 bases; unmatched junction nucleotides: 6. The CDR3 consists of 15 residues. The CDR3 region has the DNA TGTGCCAGCAGTTTAGGCCCCCAGGGGGTCTACGAGCAGTACTTC. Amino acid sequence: CASSLGPQGVYEQYF.